This T cell receptor beta chain was observed in a study of blood T cell repertoires in COVID-19. About the research overall: From the United States, Italy and Spain came samples of acute and convalescent COVID-19. The cDNA or gDNA used as material had been derived from T cells, B-cell-depleted T cells, or PBMCs.

Original processing methods: Estimated nucleated cell counts came from reference gene primer amplification. The data were produced by immunoSEQ multiplex PCR, yet TCRdb's version contains in-frame clones alone and is incomplete. D and trimming come from the DNA, and the V and J calls and clone size come from that table. The table includes about 200,000 clones, 80% to 90% detected once. V gave up 7 bases and J gave up 3 bases; unmatched junction bases: 11. Germline CDR1 is SGHRS and CDR2 is YFSETQ. The CDR3 extends over 15 amino acids. This clonotype was sampled from a man aged 60 to 69 with acute or convalescent COVID-19. This chain joins TRBV5-1 and TRBJ2-5; 8 bases map to TRBD1. The specimen was peripheral blood. The CDR3 region is CASCQGAGSEETQYF. Here the CDR3 DNA reads TGCGCCAGCTGTCAGGGGGCTGGGTCGGAAGAGACCCAGTACTTC.